A selection of T cell receptor beta chains follows, all from one sample in a study of blood T cell repertoires in COVID-19. Sequenced by immunoSEQ multiplex PCR; TCRdb stores in-frame clones only, minus some. Of 300,000 to 450,000 clones detected, around 87% appear once; the ten largest clones hold about 2.9%. Sequencing used peripheral blood. These receptors originate from a human donor in a cohort sampled during active COVID-19. Each CDR3 is given with its conserved first and last residue. The D gene is left open where the match is weak. For some rows the clone size is stated as once, few or many, or as a class when expanded; others skip it.

D gene	J gene	clone size	V gene	CDR3 protein	CDR3 DNA
.	TRBJ2-3	once	TRBV5-1	CASSLGQGDTDTQYF	TGCGCCAGCAGCTTAGGCCAGGGTGACACAGATACGCAGTATTTT
.	TRBJ1-1	.	TRBV6-5	CASSYRGTGNTEAFF	TGTGCCAGCAGTTACCGGGGGACGGGGAACACTGAAGCTTTCTTT
.	TRBJ2-1	.	TRBV9	CASSVATGPYNEQFF	TGTGCCAGCAGCGTAGCGACAGGACCCTACAATGAGCAGTTCTTC
.	TRBJ1-2	.	TRBV6-5	CASSYSAKLPYTF	TGTGCCAGCAGTTACTCAGCCAAGCTACCTTACACCTTC
.	TRBJ1-6	.	TRBV2	CASSTRGDSYRSPLHF	TGTGCCAGCAGCACCAGGGGCGACAGTTATCGTTCACCCCTCCACTTT
.	TRBJ1-4	.	TRBV21-1	CASSKVRSTPREKLFF	TGTGCCAGCAGCAAAGTTAGGAGCACTCCTCGGGAAAAACTGTTTTTT
.	TRBJ1-6	.	TRBV10-3	CAISETFVARGRDNSPLHF	TGTGCCATCAGTGAGACCTTTGTCGCCCGGGGAAGGGATAATTCACCCCTCCACTTT
.	TRBJ2-1	.	TRBV9	CASSLGASDRYNEQFF	TGTGCCAGCAGCCTCGGGGCGTCCGACAGGTACAATGAGCAGTTCTTC
TRBD2	TRBJ2-1	.	TRBV7-9	CASSFLGGLASSSYNEQFF	TGTGCCAGCAGCTTCTTAGGGGGACTAGCGTCGAGCTCCTACAATGAGCAGTTCTTC
TRBD1	TRBJ1-2	.	TRBV13	CASSSGQGVHYGYTF	TGTGCCAGCAGCTCCGGACAGGGAGTCCACTATGGCTACACCTTC
.	TRBJ2-1	.	TRBV4-2	CASSQGAQGLIDLNEQFF	TGTGCCAGCAGCCAAGGCGCCCAGGGACTCATAGACCTCAATGAGCAGTTCTTC
TRBD2	TRBJ2-7	many	TRBV20-1	CSASVLAGGPYEQYF	TGCAGTGCTAGTGTTCTAGCGGGAGGGCCCTACGAGCAGTACTTC
TRBD1	TRBJ2-7	.	TRBV5-1	CASSIGQGPYEQYF	TGCGCCAGCAGCATAGGACAGGGTCCCTACGAGCAGTACTTC
TRBD1	TRBJ2-6	.	TRBV10-3	CAISGGQRASGANVLTF	TGTGCCATCAGTGGGGGACAGAGGGCCTCTGGGGCCAACGTCCTGACTTTC
TRBD2	TRBJ2-3	.	TRBV5-4	CASSLVAGDTQYF	TGTGCCAGCAGCTTGGTAGCGGGAGATACGCAGTATTTT
TRBD1	TRBJ1-2	.	TRBV27	CASSPLSGTGYGYTF	TGTGCCAGCAGTCCACTCTCCGGGACAGGTTATGGCTACACCTTC
TRBD1	TRBJ1-4	.	TRBV6-1	CASSGQGGGTNEKLFF	TGTGCCAGCAGTGGACAGGGTGGAGGCACTAATGAAAAACTGTTTTTT
TRBD1	TRBJ2-2	.	TRBV28	CASSFDRETGELFF	TGTGCCAGCAGTTTCGACAGGGAAACCGGGGAGCTGTTTTTT
TRBD1	TRBJ1-4	.	TRBV13	CASSLGTPRQGGKLFF	TGTGCCAGCAGCTTAGGTACCCCGCGACAGGGAGGAAAACTGTTTTTT
.	TRBJ2-7	once	TRBV27	CASSRYTGTYEQYF	TGTGCCAGCAGCCGTTACACAGGAACCTACGAGCAGTACTTC
TRBD1	TRBJ2-7	.	TRBV7-8	CASSEWTGGGNEQYF	TGTGCCAGCAGCGAGTGGACAGGGGGAGGAAACGAGCAGTACTTC
.	TRBJ1-2	.	TRBV5-8	CASRTGSGGYTF	TGTGCCAGCAGAACGGGGTCCGGAGGCTACACCTTC
.	TRBJ1-4	.	TRBV21-1	CASTTGRVGEKLFF	TGTGCCAGCACCACCGGGAGGGTGGGTGAAAAACTGTTTTTT
TRBD2	TRBJ2-1	.	TRBV3-1/TRBV3-2	CASSPQGGLDEQFF	TGTGCCAGCAGCCCCCAGGGAGGGTTGGATGAGCAGTTCTTC
TRBD1	TRBJ2-1	.	TRBV3-1/TRBV3-2	CASSQDGTDKGVQFF	TGTGCCAGCAGCCAAGATGGGACAGACAAAGGGGTGCAGTTCTTC
TRBD1	TRBJ1-5	.	TRBV28	CASSQSGTGGWGNQPQHF	TGTGCCAGCAGCCAATCCGGGACAGGGGGGTGGGGCAATCAGCCCCAGCATTTT
.	TRBJ2-7	.	TRBV7-6	CASSLVSGDNYEQYF	TGTGCCAGCAGCTTAGTATCCGGGGACAACTACGAGCAGTACTTC
.	TRBJ2-1	.	TRBV11-2	CASSSLELFSYNEQFF	TGTGCCAGCAGCTCTTTAGAACTCTTCTCCTACAATGAGCAGTTCTTC
.	TRBJ1-1	few	TRBV7-2	CASSPYRVLSDTEAFF	TGTGCCAGCAGCCCTTACAGGGTTCTCTCGGACACTGAAGCTTTCTTT
.	TRBJ2-7	.	TRBV5-4	CASSAGSGYEQYF	TGTGCCAGCAGTGCCGGGAGTGGGTACGAGCAGTACTTC
TRBD2	TRBJ2-1	.	TRBV4-1	CASSQDRVAGVVGNEQFF	TGCGCCAGCAGCCAAGATCGGGTAGCGGGAGTGGTAGGGAATGAGCAGTTCTTC
.	TRBJ2-7	.	TRBV2	CASTPIGSSYEQYF	TGTGCCAGCACGCCCATAGGGAGCTCCTACGAGCAGTACTTC
TRBD1	TRBJ2-7	.	TRBV6-5	CASSPSTGGVEQYF	TGTGCCAGCAGTCCATCGACAGGGGGGGTCGAGCAGTACTTC
TRBD1	TRBJ2-3	.	TRBV5-1	CASSLVPGTGSYTQYF	TGCGCCAGCAGCTTGGTCCCGGGGACAGGGTCATATACGCAGTATTTT
.	TRBJ1-1	.	TRBV19	CASSIGAEAFF	TGTGCCAGTAGTATAGGAGCCGAAGCTTTCTTT
.	TRBJ1-2	.	TRBV28	CASRTIQYYGYTF	TGTGCCAGCAGAACCATCCAGTACTATGGCTACACCTTC
.	TRBJ2-3	.	TRBV4-2	CASSPSEAVADTQYF	TGTGCCAGCAGCCCCAGCGAGGCGGTGGCAGATACGCAGTATTTT
.	TRBJ2-5	.	TRBV20-1	CSASLYGDTRRWTQYF	TGCAGTGCTAGTTTGTATGGTGACACCCGAAGGTGGACCCAGTACTTC
TRBD1	TRBJ2-1	.	TRBV5-1	CASSLGVTGLVFDEQFF	TGCGCCAGCAGCTTGGGGGTGACAGGGCTGGTGTTCGATGAGCAGTTCTTC
.	TRBJ2-7	.	TRBV12-2	CASRLSQRQAFLAGVLYEQYF	TGTGCAAGTCGCCTATCTCAAAGACAGGCGTTTCTAGCGGGAGTCCTCTACGAGCAGTACTTC
.	TRBJ2-7	.	TRBV7-6	CASSLQGGEQYF	TGTGCCAGCAGCTTACAGGGGGGAGAGCAGTACTTC
.	TRBJ1-6	.	TRBV7-8	CASSLYVRSPLHF	TGTGCCAGCAGCTTATACGTGCGTTCACCCCTCCACTTT
.	TRBJ2-2	once	TRBV28	CASSLGLGGPGELFF	TGTGCCAGCAGTTTAGGGCTAGGCGGGCCCGGGGAGCTGTTTTTT
.	TRBJ2-6	.	TRBV30	CAGVSQALVLTF	TGTGCCGGGGTGTCCCAGGCCTTGGTCCTGACTTTC
TRBD1	TRBJ2-7	.	TRBV5-6	CASSLLGGILSYEQYF	TGTGCCAGCAGCTTGTTAGGGGGCATACTCTCCTACGAGCAGTACTTC
TRBD2	TRBJ2-1	.	TRBV25-1	CASSELGEAGGLYNEQFF	TGTGCCAGCAGTGAATTGGGGGAAGCGGGGGGCCTGTACAATGAGCAGTTCTTC
.	TRBJ2-3	.	TRBV11-3	CASSLGGPSSDTQYF	TGTGCCAGCAGCTTAGGTGGCCCCTCCTCCGATACGCAGTATTTT
.	TRBJ2-1	.	TRBV29-1	CSVSLGRGFDEQFF	TGCAGCGTTAGTTTAGGAAGGGGGTTTGATGAGCAGTTCTTC
.	TRBJ1-1	.	TRBV5-1	CASRDGGLNTEAFF	TGCGCCAGCAGAGATGGGGGACTTAACACTGAAGCTTTCTTT
.	TRBJ1-4	.	TRBV30	CAWSRSGGGSQLFF	TGTGCCTGGAGTAGGAGCGGGGGAGGCTCGCAACTGTTTTTT
.	TRBJ1-5	few	TRBV6-4	CASSAQGGSNQPQHF	TGTGCCAGCAGTGCCCAAGGGGGAAGCAATCAGCCCCAGCATTTT
.	TRBJ1-2	.	TRBV3-1/TRBV3-2	CASSQGEANYGYTF	TGTGCCAGCAGCCAAGGCGAGGCTAACTATGGCTACACCTTC
TRBD1	TRBJ1-1	.	TRBV9	CASSARQGEFMNTEAFF	TGTGCCAGCAGCGCCCGACAGGGAGAGTTCATGAACACTGAAGCTTTCTTT